This TCR beta chain is from a study of spatial heterogeneity in lung cancer. Time point here: sample taken at primary tumor resection. This clonotype was counted between two and nine times. The CDR3 is made up of 17 amino acids. V shed 0 bases, J shed 2 bases, and the junction held 2 bases outside the gene matches. Germline V gene data show CDR1 as SGHTA and CDR2 as FQGTGA. A unique molecular identifier was carried by every single TCR cDNA molecule. TCRdb passed the 5' RACE reads through MiXCR, listing each CDR3 protein once. The sample records more than 35,000 distinct CDR3 sequences, more than 4.5% being singletons.

Material: PBMCs, obtained at surgery. This clonotype was sampled from a female donor with early-stage non-small cell lung cancer. This chain uses TRBV7-3 with TRBJ2-2, with 11 bases that match TRBD2. DNA of the CDR3: TGTGCCAGCAGCTTAACTGGGACTAGCGGAAACACCGGGGAGCTGTTTTTT. Translation: CASSLTGTSGNTGELFF. Drawing the rest from reference TRBV7-3 and TRBJ2-2, the complete variable domain is GAGVSQTPSNKVTEKGKYVELRCDPISGHTALYWYRQSLGQGPEFLIYFQGTGAADDSGLPNDRFFAVRPEGSVSTLKIQRTERGDSAVYLCASSLTGTSGNTGELFFGEGSRLTVL.